This T cell receptor beta chain was identified in a study of blood T cell repertoires in COVID-19. This clone was found once. As handled by the study authors: Counts of nucleated cells, estimated from reference gene primer amplification, were obtained. Clones were sequenced by immunoSEQ multiplex PCR, and TCRdb holds only the in-frame ones, with some missing. That table furnishes V, J and clone size, whereas the DNA furnished D and trimming. The table has some 350,000 clones, 87% seen once. CDR3 length: 16 amino acids. This receptor was taken from a woman in her twenties or thirties who had recovered from COVID-19. Sequencing was carried out using PBMCs or T cells enriched from blood (not recorded which). This sequence joins TRBV21-1 and TRBJ1-1; the table assigns TRBD1, which was not confirmed against the DNA. TRBV21-1 represents a pseudogene. Here the CDR3 reads CASSPRDRAENTEAFF. The CDR3, as DNA: TGTGCCAGCAGCCCCCGGGACAGGGCGGAGAACACTGAAGCTTTCTTT.